Included here is one TCR beta chain sequence, with context. The method was immunoSEQ multiplex PCR; TCRdb's version includes in-frame clones alone and lacks a portion of them. The sample carries tens of thousands of clones, over 75% recorded once. The source of the sample is a study of blood T cell repertoires in COVID-19. The CDR3 is 13 residues long. Looked up from germline, CDR1 is SQVTM and CDR2 is ANQGSEA. V was trimmed by 5 bases and J by 6 bases, leaving 14 bases between them. Sequencing used peripheral blood. This rearrangement joins TRBV29-1 to TRBJ2-1; possibly TRBD2 for D (5 bases). This sequence originates from a human donor in a cohort sampled during active COVID-19. The CDR3 spells CSVSHLASNEQFF. In nucleotides, the CDR3 is TGCAGCGTTTCTCATCTAGCTTCCAATGAGCAGTTCTTC.